The source of this T cell receptor (beta chain) is a study of brain T cells in children with intractable seizures. The CDR3 contains 18 residues. V gave up 7 bases and J gave up 3 bases; unmatched junction bases: 17. The germline V gene has CDR1 LNHDA and CDR2 SQIVND (reference sequence). Comments on this clone: Its target is not known.

Documented time point: blood from clinic visit 5 months post-surgery; TSC patient then seizure free. Sequencing was limited to surgery cases with top T cell transcript signatures in brain tissue. Patients received at least one anti-epileptic drug before surgery. Overall study findings and caveats: Only CDR3 sequence similarity suggested viral specificity, without known HCMV serostatus. Absence of clones before surgery may stem from lower sequencing depth.

TCRdb keeps only in-frame clones here, not all; method: immunoSEQ multiplex PCR. The sample holds about 320,000 clones, about 94% seen once. The receptor was derived from a boy less than two years old with tuberous sclerosis and intractable seizures. The rearrangement uses TRBV19 and TRBJ2-2; 7 positions agree with TRBD2. Material: peripheral blood, obtained more than 4 months after surgery. The CDR3 region is CASIPLAGGSGHTGELFF. The CDR3 DNA is TGTGCCAGTATTCCCCTGGCAGGCGGGAGCGGACACACCGGGGAGCTGTTTTTT.